These T cell receptor beta chains were read from a single sample in a study of blood T cell repertoires in COVID-19. Only in-frame clones appear in the TCRdb table, and some are missing; sequencing was by immunoSEQ multiplex PCR. Of 490,000 or so clones listed, 70% to 90% are singletons. The sample taken for sequencing was PBMCs or T cells enriched from blood (not recorded which). The receptors here all came from a woman in her fifties or sixties who had recovered from COVID-19. CDR3s include the opening cysteine and the closing phenylalanine or tryptophan. The D gene is left open where the match is weak. Some rows have no size entry. The others give once, few or many, or a class for an expanded clone.

J	V	size	D	DNA	CDR3
TRBJ1-2	TRBV27	once	.	TGTGCCAGCGCCGATGCGGGGGGCCGGTCCTATGGCTACACCTTC	CASADAGGRSYGYTF
TRBJ1-2	TRBV10-2	.	TRBD1	TGCGCCAGCAGTCCGGACAGGGTGGGCTATGGCTACACCTTC	CASSPDRVGYGYTF
TRBJ1-2	TRBV6-1	.	TRBD1	TGTGCCAGCAGTGAATGGACAGGGGGCGCGAATGGCTACACCTTC	CASSEWTGGANGYTF
TRBJ2-7	TRBV5-6	once	TRBD1	TGTGCCAGCAGCTTCCGGGACAGGGACGAGCAGTACTTC	CASSFRDRDEQYF
TRBJ1-5	TRBV30	.	.	TGTGCCTCAAAGCAGGGGAATCAGCCCCAGCATTTT	CASKQGNQPQHF
TRBJ2-3	TRBV5-1	.	.	TGCGCCAGCAGCGCAAGGGAGGTCACAGATACGCAGTATTTT	CASSAREVTDTQYF
TRBJ1-6	TRBV30	.	TRBD1	TGTGCCTGGAGTACAGGGGTTAATTCACCCCTCCACTTT	CAWSTGVNSPLHF
TRBJ1-3	TRBV5-1	.	TRBD1	TGCGCCAGCAGCGTAACGGACAGGGGAAGCGGAAACACCATATATTTT	CASSVTDRGSGNTIYF
TRBJ1-3	TRBV9	few	.	TGTGCCAGCAGCCCCCGTAGGACTTTAAGCTCTGGAAACACCATATATTTT	CASSPRRTLSSGNTIYF
TRBJ1-6	TRBV6-5	.	TRBD1	TGTGCCAGCAGTCCCTCCAGGGGGGCTTCACCCCTCCACTTT	CASSPSRGASPLHF
TRBJ1-2	TRBV7-2	.	TRBD1	TGTGCCAGCAGCTCTCCAGGGGGGGGCTACACCTTC	CASSSPGGGYTF
TRBJ1-4	TRBV19	.	TRBD1	TGTGCCAGCGCCGGACAGGGGGCTACCACTAATGAAAAACTGTTTTTT	CASAGQGATTNEKLFF
TRBJ2-3	TRBV9	.	TRBD2	TGTGCCAGCAGCGTAGGGCTAGCGGGGGGTGTAGATACGCAGTATTTT	CASSVGLAGGVDTQYF
TRBJ2-6	TRBV2	.	.	TGTGCCAGACACCTCTCTGGGGCCAACGTCCTGACTTTC	CARHLSGANVLTF
TRBJ2-2	TRBV6-5	.	.	TGTGCCAGCAAGGGCAGGGGGAACACCGGGGAGCTGTTTTTT	CASKGRGNTGELFF
TRBJ1-4	TRBV11-2	.	.	TGTGCCAGCAGCTTGAATGTTGGGGCGGGAGAAAAACTGTTTTTT	CASSLNVGAGEKLFF
TRBJ2-7	TRBV19	.	.	TGTGCCAGTAGTAGTCACAGTGCCTACGAGCAGTACTTC	CASSSHSAYEQYF
TRBJ2-5	TRBV7-6	.	.	TGTGCCAGCAGCCCCTATAGCGGAGTTCAAGAGACCCAGTACTTC	CASSPYSGVQETQYF